Below, 6 T cell receptor beta chains from the same sample are listed, as sequenced in a study of tumor and adjacent non-tumor tissue in lung cancer. RNA was extracted from bulk tissue without any cell sorting. Distant lung tissue was collected more than 3 cm away from the tumor edge. A modified ARM-PCR protocol with three rounds of nested PCR amplified TCRbeta. From the multiplex PCR reads, TCRdb called clonotypes with MiXCR, one entry per CDR3 protein. The sample gives 100,000 or so distinct CDR3 sequences, 55% to 65% of which show up once; around 19% is in the top ten. The sequenced material came from distant non-tumor lung tissue. These receptors originate from a man younger than 40 with non-small cell lung cancer.

This clonotype appeared a few times. At one end the junction does not follow the germline gene, possibly because of a read error. J is TRBJ2-5 and V is TRBV4-3; TRBD2 matches at 7 bases. The V gene's germline CDR1 is LGHNA and CDR2 YSLEER. The CDR3 runs to 15 residues. The chain's CDR3 is CVSSQGGTIQETQYF. The CDR3 DNA reads TGCGTCAGCAGCCAAGGAGGGACTATTCAAGAGACCCAGTACTTC.

The V and J genes are TRBV20-1 and TRBJ1-2; D is unclear. The germline CDR1 and CDR2 sequences are DFQATT and SNEGSKA (reference sequence). The CDR3 is 16 residues long. The ends were cut back, 0 bases at V and 0 bases at J, with 14 bases in the middle. The CDR3 DNA reads TGCAGTGCTAGAGATTCATGGAGCGGAACTAACTATGGCTACACCTTC. Protein: CSARDSWSGTNYGYTF.

CDR3 DNA: TGTGCCAACATCCAACCGGGACAGGGCACTGAAGCTTTCTTT. Amino acid sequence: CANIQPGQGTEAFF. The chain uses TRBV6-5 and TRBJ1-1, with 9 positions matching TRBD1. V lost 10 bases to trimming and J lost 4 bases; unmatched junction nucleotides: 10. Germline-derived CDR1 and CDR2 are MNHEY and SVGAGI. The CDR3 loop spans 14 amino acids.

As to this clonotype: This CDR3 fails to terminate in the conserved phenylalanine or tryptophan, so it likely reflects a read error. The chain employs TRBV20-1 and TRBJ2-5; D is unresolved. V shed 1 base and J shed 8 bases, with 14 bases lying between them. CDR1 and CDR2 (germline): DFQATT, SNEGSKA (reference sequence). The CDR3 covers 13 residues. The CDR3 protein is CSARAQSSGTQYL. Written as DNA, the CDR3 is TGCAGTGCTAGAGCGCAGAGTAGTGGTACCCAGTACTTG.

In this sample, this clonotype turned up once. Mismatch with germline at one junction end may stem from a read error. The rearrangement joins TRBV12-3 or TRBV12-4 to TRBJ2-5; D is possibly TRBD1 or TRBD2 (5 bases each). CDR3 length equals 13 residues. CDR3 residues: CASRSWDQEAQYF. In nucleotides, the CDR3 is TGTGCCAGCCGTTCGTGGGACCAAGAGGCCCAGTACTTC.

Worth noting for this clonotype: The conserved closing phenylalanine or tryptophan is absent in this CDR3, likely reflecting a read error. This chain uses TRBV29-1 with TRBJ1-1; D not certain. Per germline, CDR1 SQVTM and CDR2 ANQGSEA. The CDR3 length is 13 residues. CDR3 sequence (DNA): TGCAGCATTGAAGACCGGAGTAGAGGTGAAGCTTTCTCT. The encoded protein is CSIEDRSRGEAFS.